Listed below are T cell receptor beta chains from one sample, sequenced in a study of CD8+ T cells in alopecia areata. Here immunoSEQ multiplex PCR was the method, and the copy in TCRdb shows in-frame clones only, minus some. The data contain around 100,000 clones, around 53% of them singletons. This specimen consisted of CD8+ T cells sorted from blood, obtained at week 24, from a patient treated with tofacitinib. The receptors derive from a human donor with alopecia areata. CDR3s include the opening cysteine and the closing phenylalanine or tryptophan. A D gene is named only where the DNA matches it firmly. Where a row states a size, it is once, few, many or the class of an expanded clone; other rows omit it.

>-|TRBJ2-7|13|TRBV11-2|few
TGTGCCAGCAGCTTAGGCAACTCCTACGAGCAGTACTTC
CASSLGNSYEQYF
>-|TRBJ2-7|15|TRBV29-1|-
TGCAGCGTTGCCGAACAGGTCAGGCCACCCTACGAGCAGTACTTC
CSVAEQVRPPYEQYF
>-|TRBJ2-7|15|TRBV27|few
TGTGCCAGCAGTGAGGGGGAGGGGGACTCCTACGAGCAGTACTTC
CASSEGEGDSYEQYF
>-|TRBJ2-7|15|TRBV6-5|-
TGTGCCAGCAGTTCTCCGGGAGACGGCTCCTACGAGCAGTACTTC
CASSSPGDGSYEQYF
>TRBD1|TRBJ1-2|15|TRBV5-1|-
TGCGCCAGCAGCCCGGAAGGACAGGAAGTTTATGGCTACACCTTC
CASSPEGQEVYGYTF
>TRBD1|TRBJ1-2|14|TRBV9|-
TGTGCCAGCAGCGTAATGACAGGGGATCAGGGCTACACCTTC
CASSVMTGDQGYTF
>-|TRBJ2-7|13|TRBV4-1|-
TGCGCCAGCAGCCACAGGGTCAATTACGAGCAGTACTTC
CASSHRVNYEQYF
>-|TRBJ2-7|16|TRBV27|once
TGTGCCAGCAGTTCCGGGACAAAGCTCGCCATGGACGAGCAGTACTTC
CASSSGTKLAMDEQYF
>-|TRBJ2-6|15|TRBV15|-
TGTGCCACCAGCAGAACAGGGACTGGGGCCAACGTCCTGACTTTC
CATSRTGTGANVLTF
>TRBD1|TRBJ2-7|16|TRBV6-6|-
TGTGCCAGCAGTTACTCGGTGGGGACAGTGATCTACGAGCAGTACTTC
CASSYSVGTVIYEQYF
>-|TRBJ1-6|15|TRBV5-4|-
TGTGCCAGCAGCTTGGGCCCTGATGGGATTTCACCCCTCCACTTT
CASSLGPDGISPLHF
>-|TRBJ2-7|14|TRBV7-8|-
TGTGCCAGCAGCTTAGACAGGGCCGGGGTCGAGCAGTACTTC
CASSLDRAGVEQYF
>TRBD1|TRBJ1-2|17|TRBV27|-
TGTGCCAGCAGCCTCGGGACCGGGACAGGGAGTTGGGGGGGCTACACCTTC
CASSLGTGTGSWGGYTF
>-|TRBJ2-7|15|TRBV4-1|-
TGCGCCAGCAGCCAAGGTAGAGGGGCCTCCTACGAGCAGTACTTC
CASSQGRGASYEQYF
>TRBD2|TRBJ2-1|13|TRBV29-1|-
TGCAGCGTCGACAGCGGGGGGGCTATTGAGCAGTTCTTC
CSVDSGGAIEQFF
>TRBD1|TRBJ1-2|14|TRBV7-9|-
TGTGCCAGCAGCTTAGAGGACAGGGAGCACGGCTACACCTTC
CASSLEDREHGYTF
>TRBD1|TRBJ2-7|17|TRBV2|few
TGTGCCACCATCCGGGACAGGGGGCTCATCGATTCCTACGAGCAGTACTTC
CATIRDRGLIDSYEQYF
>-|TRBJ1-1|13|TRBV5-1|-
TGCGCCAGCAGCTTGGGGGGCTTGGGAGAAGCTTTCTTT
CASSLGGLGEAFF
>-|TRBJ2-1|13|TRBV29-1|-
TGCAGCGGTATCGACGGCGGGCCTTCGGAAAAGTTCTTC
CSGIDGGPSEKFF
>-|TRBJ2-7|12|TRBV29-1|-
TGCAGCGTTGAAGGTACGGGCTACGAGCAGTACTTC
CSVEGTGYEQYF
>-|TRBJ1-1|14|TRBV11-2|few
TGTGCCAGCAGCTTGGGCCCACTGAACACTGAAGCTTTCTTT
CASSLGPLNTEAFF
>TRBD1|TRBJ2-1|16|TRBV4-1|-
TGCGCCAGCAGCCAAGGCATGGGACAGGGAGGCAATGAGCAGTTCTTC
CASSQGMGQGGNEQFF
>-|TRBJ1-2|16|TRBV9|-
TGTGCCAGCAGCGAATCCGACAGGCCCAATCGGGATGGCTACACCTTC
CASSESDRPNRDGYTF
>-|TRBJ1-1|16|TRBV29-1|few
TGCAGCGTTGAAGATCATGCGGGTGGCGCGAAAAAAGGGGCTTTCTTT
CSVEDHAGGAKKGAFF
>-|TRBJ1-4|12|TRBV2|-
TGTGCCAGCAACTGGGAGGAGGAAAAACTGTTTTTT
CASNWEEEKLFF